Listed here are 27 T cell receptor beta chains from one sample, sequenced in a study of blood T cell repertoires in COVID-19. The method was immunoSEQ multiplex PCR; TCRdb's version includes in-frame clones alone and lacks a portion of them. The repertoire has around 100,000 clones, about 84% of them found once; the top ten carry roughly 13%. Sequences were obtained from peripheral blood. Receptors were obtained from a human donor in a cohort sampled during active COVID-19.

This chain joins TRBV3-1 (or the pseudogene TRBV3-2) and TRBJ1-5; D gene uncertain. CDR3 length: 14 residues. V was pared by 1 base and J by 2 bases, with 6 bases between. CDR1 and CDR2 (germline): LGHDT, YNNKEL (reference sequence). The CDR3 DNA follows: TGTGCCAGCAGCCAAGGGGCCGGCAATCAGCCCCAGCATTTT. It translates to CASSQGAGNQPQHF.

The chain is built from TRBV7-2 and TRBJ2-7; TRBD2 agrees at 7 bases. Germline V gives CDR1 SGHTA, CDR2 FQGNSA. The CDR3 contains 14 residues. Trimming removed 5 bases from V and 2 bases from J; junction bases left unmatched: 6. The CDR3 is CASSGLAVTYEQYF. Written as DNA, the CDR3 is TGTGCCAGCAGCGGGCTAGCGGTTACCTACGAGCAGTACTTC. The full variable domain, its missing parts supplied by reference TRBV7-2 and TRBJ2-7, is GAGVSQSPSNKVTEKGKDVELRCDPISGHTALYWYRQSLGQGLEFLIYFQGNSAPDKSGLPSDRFSAERTGGSVSTLTIQRTQQEDSAVYLCASSGLAVTYEQYFGPGTRLTVT.

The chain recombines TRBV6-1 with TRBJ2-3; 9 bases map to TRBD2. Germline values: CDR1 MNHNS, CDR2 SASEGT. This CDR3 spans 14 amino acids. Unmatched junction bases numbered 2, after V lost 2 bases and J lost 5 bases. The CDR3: CASSESSGVDTQYF. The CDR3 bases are TGTGCCAGCAGTGAATCTAGCGGGGTAGATACGCAGTATTTT.

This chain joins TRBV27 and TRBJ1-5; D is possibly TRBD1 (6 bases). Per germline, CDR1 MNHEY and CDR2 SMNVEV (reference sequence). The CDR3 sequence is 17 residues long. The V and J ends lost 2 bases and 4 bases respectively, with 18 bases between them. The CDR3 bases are TGTGCCAGCAGTTTAGGGACACCGAGCGGAAGAAATCAGCCCCAGCATTTT. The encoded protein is CASSLGTPSGRNQPQHF.

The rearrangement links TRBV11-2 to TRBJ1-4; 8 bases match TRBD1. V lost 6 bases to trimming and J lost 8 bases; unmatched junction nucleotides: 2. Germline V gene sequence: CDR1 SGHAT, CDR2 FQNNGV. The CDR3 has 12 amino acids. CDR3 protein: CASSWTGEKLFF. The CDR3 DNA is TGTGCCAGCAGTTGGACAGGGGAAAAACTGTTTTTT.

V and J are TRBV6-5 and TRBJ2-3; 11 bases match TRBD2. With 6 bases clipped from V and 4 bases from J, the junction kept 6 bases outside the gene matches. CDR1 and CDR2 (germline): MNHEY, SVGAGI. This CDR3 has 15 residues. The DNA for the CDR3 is TGTGCCAGCAGACTTAGCGGGGGGGCGCCAGATACGCAGTATTTT. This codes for CASRLSGGAPDTQYF.

CDR3 sequence: CASSWSGGSTDTQYF. CDR3 in DNA: TGTGCCAGCAGCTGGTCGGGAGGTAGCACAGATACGCAGTATTTT. The V and J genes are TRBV7-2 and TRBJ2-3; 7 bases line up with TRBD2. Losses at the gene ends were 4 bases for V and 0 bases for J; bases not matched to a gene: 4. The CDR3 extends over 15 amino acids. Germline CDR1 and CDR2: SGHTA and FQGNSA. Looking up the rest from reference TRBV7-2 and TRBJ2-3 gives the full variable domain: GAGVSQSPSNKVTEKGKDVELRCDPISGHTALYWYRQSLGQGLEFLIYFQGNSAPDKSGLPSDRFSAERTGGSVSTLTIQRTQQEDSAVYLCASSWSGGSTDTQYFGPGTRLTVL.

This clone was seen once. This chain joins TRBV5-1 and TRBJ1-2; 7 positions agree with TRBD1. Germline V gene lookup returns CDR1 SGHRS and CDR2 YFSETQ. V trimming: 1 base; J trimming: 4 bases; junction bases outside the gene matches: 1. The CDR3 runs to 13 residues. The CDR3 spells CASSLRDSYGYTF. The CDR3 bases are TGCGCCAGCAGCTTGCGGGACAGCTATGGCTACACCTTC.

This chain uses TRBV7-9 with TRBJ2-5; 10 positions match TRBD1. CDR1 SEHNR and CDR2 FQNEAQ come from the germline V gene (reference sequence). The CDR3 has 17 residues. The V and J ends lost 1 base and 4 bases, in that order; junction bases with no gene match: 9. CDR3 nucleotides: TGTGCCAGCAGCTTAGGACAGTGGGGACAGGGGCGAGAGACCCAGTACTTC. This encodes CASSLGQWGQGRETQYF.

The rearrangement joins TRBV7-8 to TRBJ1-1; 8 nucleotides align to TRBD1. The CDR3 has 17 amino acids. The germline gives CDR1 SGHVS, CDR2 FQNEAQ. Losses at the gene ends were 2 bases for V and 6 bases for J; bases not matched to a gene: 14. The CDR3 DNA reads TGTGCCAGCAGCTTACGACAGGGGCAGGGAGTCAGGCCTGAAGCTTTCTTT. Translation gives CASSLRQGQGVRPEAFF.

CDR3 sequence (DNA): TGTGCCAGCAGCTTCCGGCGGGGGTACGAGCAGTACTTC. It specifies CASSFRRGYEQYF. This sequence joins TRBV11-3 and TRBJ2-7; 7 bases are a match to TRBD2. Germline-derived CDR1 and CDR2 are SGHNT and YENEEA. Trimming removed 3 bases from V and 4 bases from J; junction bases left unmatched: 3. CDR3 length equals 13 residues. The variable domain in full, completed from reference TRBV11-3 and TRBJ2-7, reads EAGVVQSPRYKIIEKKQPVAFWCNPISGHNTLYWYLQNLGQGPELLIRYENEEAVDDSQLPKDRFSAERLKGVDSTLKIQPAELGDSAVYLCASSFRRGYEQYFGPGTRLTVT.

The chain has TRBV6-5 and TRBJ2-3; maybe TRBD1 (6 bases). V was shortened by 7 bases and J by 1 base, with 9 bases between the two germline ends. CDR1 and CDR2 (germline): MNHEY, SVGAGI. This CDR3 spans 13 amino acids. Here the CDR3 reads CASTRTGTDTQYF. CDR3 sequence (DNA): TGTGCCAGCACCCGGACAGGCACAGATACGCAGTATTTT.

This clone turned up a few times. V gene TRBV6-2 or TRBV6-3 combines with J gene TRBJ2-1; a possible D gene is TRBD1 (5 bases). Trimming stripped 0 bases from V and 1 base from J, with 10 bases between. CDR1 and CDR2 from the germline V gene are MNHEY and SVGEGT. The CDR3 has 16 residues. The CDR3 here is CASSYSDKSSYNEQFF. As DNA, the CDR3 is TGTGCCAGCAGTTACTCGGACAAGTCTTCCTACAATGAGCAGTTCTTC.

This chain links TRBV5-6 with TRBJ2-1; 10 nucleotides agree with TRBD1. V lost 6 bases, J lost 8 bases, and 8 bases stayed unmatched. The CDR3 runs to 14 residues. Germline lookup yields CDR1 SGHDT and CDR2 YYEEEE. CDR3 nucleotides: TGTGCCAGCACCCGACAGGGGGCCAAGGATGAGCAGTTCTTC. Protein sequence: CASTRQGAKDEQFF.

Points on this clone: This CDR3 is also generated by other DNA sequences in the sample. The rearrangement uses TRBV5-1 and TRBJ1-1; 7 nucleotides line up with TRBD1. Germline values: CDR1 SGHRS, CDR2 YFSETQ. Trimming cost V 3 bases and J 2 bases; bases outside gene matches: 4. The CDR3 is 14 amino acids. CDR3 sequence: CASSSQGGNTEAFF. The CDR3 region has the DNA TGCGCCAGCAGCTCGCAGGGGGGAAACACTGAAGCTTTCTTT.

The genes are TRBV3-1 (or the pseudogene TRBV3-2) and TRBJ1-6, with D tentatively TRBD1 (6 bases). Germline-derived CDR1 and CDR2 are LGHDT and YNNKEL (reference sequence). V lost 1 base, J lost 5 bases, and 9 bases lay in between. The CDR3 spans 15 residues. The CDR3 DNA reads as TGTGCCAGCAGCCAAGGAGGGGGTGATAATTCACCCCTCCACTTT. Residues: CASSQGGGDNSPLHF.

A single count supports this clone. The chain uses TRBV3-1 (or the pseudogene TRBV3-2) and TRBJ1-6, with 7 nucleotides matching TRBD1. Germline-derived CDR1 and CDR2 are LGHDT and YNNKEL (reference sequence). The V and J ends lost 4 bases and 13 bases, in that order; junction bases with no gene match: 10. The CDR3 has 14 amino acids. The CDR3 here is CASSLLTGEGPLHF. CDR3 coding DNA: TGTGCCAGCAGCCTACTTACAGGGGAAGGTCCCCTCCACTTT.

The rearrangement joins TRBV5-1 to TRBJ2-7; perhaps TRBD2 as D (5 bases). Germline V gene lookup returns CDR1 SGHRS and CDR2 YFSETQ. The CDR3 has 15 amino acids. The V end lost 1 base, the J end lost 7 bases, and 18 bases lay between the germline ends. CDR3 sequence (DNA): TGCGCCAGCAGCTTGTATCTGGGAGCCTTGGGTGAGCAGTACTTC. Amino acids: CASSLYLGALGEQYF.

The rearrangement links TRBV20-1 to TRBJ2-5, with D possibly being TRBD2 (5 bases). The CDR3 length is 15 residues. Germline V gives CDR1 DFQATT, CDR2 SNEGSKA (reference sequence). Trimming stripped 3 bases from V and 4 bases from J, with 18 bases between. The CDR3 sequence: CSASGLVERGETQYF. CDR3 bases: TGCAGTGCTAGTGGACTTGTAGAGAGAGGAGAGACCCAGTACTTC.

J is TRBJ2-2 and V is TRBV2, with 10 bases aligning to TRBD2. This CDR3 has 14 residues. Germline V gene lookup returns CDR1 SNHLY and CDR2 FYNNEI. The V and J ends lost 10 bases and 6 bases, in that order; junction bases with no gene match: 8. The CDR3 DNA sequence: TGTGCCACCGGACTAGCGGAGAGTCCCGGGGAGCTGTTTTTT. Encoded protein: CATGLAESPGELFF.

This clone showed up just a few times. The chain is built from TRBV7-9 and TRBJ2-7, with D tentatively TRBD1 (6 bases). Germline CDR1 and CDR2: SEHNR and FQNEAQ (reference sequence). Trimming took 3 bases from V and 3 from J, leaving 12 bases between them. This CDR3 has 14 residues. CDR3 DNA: TGTGCCAGCAGCTTCCGGACAGTAGACTACGAGCAGTACTTC. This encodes CASSFRTVDYEQYF.

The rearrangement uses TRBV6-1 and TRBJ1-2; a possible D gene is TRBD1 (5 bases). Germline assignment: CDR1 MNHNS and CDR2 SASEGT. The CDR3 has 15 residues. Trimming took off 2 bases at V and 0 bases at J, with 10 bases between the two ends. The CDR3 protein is CASSEQGTANYGYTF. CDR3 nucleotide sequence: TGTGCCAGCAGTGAACAGGGAACAGCTAACTATGGCTACACCTTC.

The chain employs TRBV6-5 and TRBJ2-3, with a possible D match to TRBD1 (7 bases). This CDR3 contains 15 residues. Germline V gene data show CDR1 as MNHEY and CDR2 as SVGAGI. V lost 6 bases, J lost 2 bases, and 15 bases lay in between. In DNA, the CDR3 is TGTGCCAGCAGCCCAGACAGGGAGGACACAGATACGCAGTATTTT. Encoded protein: CASSPDREDTDTQYF.

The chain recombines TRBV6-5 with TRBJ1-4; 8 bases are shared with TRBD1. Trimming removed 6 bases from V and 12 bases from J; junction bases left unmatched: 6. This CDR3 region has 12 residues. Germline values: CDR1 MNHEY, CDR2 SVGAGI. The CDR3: CASRSTGDELFF. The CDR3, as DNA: TGTGCCAGCAGATCGACAGGGGACGAACTGTTTTTT.

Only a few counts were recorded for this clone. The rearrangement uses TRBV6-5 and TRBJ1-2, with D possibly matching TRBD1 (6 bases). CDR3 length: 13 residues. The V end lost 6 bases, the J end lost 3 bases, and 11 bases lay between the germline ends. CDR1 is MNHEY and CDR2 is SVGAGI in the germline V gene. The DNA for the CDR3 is TGTGCCAGCAGGGGGGCAGCTGACTATGGCTACACCTTC. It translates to CASRGAADYGYTF.

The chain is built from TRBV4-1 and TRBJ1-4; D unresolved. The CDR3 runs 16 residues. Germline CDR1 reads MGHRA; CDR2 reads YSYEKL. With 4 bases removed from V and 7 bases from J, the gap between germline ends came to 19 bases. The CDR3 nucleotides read TGCGCCAGCAGCCCGAGCGCCCGGAGGCGAATTGAAAAACTGTTTTTT. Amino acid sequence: CASSPSARRRIEKLFF.

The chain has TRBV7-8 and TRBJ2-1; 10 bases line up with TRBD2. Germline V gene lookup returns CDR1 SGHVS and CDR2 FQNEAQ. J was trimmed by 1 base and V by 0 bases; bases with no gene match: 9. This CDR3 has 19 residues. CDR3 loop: CASSLARSSGRFSYNEQFF. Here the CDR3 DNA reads TGTGCCAGCAGCTTAGCGCGGAGTAGCGGGAGGTTTTCCTACAATGAGCAGTTCTTC.